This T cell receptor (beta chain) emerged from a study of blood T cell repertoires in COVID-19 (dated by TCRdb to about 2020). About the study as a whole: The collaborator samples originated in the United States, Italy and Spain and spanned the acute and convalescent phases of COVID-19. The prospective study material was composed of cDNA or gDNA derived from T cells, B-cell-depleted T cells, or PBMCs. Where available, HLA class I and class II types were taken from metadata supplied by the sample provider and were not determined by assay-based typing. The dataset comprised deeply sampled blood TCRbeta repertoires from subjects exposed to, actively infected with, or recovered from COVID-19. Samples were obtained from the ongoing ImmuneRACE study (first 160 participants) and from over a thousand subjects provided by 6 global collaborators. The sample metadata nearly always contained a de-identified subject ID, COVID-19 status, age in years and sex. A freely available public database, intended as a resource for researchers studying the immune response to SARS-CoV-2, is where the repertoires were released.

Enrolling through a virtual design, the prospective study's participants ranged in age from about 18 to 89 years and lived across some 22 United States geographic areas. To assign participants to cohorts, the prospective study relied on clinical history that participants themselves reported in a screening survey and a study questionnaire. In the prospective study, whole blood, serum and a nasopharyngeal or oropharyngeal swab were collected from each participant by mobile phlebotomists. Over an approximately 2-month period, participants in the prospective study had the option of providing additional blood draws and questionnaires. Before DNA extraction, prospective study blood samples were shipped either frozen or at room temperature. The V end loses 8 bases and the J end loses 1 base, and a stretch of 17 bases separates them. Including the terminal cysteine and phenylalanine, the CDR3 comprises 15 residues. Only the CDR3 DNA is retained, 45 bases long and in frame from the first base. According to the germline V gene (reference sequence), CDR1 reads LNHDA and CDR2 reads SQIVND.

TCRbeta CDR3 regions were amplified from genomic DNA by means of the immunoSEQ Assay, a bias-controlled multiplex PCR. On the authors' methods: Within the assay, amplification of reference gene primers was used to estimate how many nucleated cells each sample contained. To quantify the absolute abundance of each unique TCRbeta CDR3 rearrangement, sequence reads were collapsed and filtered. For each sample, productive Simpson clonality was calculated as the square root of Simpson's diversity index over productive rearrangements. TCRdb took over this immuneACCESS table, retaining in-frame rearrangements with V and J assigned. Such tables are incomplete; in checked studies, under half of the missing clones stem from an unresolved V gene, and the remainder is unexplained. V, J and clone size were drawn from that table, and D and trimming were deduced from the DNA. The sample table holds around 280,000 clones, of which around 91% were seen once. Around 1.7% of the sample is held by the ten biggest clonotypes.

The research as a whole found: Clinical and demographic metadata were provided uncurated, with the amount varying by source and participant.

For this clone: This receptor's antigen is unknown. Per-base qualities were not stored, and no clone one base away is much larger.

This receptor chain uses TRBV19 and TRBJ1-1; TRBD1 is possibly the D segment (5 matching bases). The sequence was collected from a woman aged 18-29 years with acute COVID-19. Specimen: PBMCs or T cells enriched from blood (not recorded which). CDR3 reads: CASVAYGAGNTEAFF. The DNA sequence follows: TGTGCCAGTGTGGCCTATGGGGCAGGGAACACTGAAGCTTTCTTT.